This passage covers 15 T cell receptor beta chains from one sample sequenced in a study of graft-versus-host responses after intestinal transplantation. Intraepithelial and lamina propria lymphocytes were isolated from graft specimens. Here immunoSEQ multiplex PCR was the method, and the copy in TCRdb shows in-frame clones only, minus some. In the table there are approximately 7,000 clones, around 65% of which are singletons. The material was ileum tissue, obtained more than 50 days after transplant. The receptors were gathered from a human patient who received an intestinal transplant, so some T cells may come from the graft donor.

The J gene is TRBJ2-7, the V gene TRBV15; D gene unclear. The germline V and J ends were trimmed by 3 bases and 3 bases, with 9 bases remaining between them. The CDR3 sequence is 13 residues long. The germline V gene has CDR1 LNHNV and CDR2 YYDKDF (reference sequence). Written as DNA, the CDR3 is TGTGCCACCAGCAGGGCCACAGACTACGAGCAGTACGTC. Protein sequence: CATSRATDYEQYV.

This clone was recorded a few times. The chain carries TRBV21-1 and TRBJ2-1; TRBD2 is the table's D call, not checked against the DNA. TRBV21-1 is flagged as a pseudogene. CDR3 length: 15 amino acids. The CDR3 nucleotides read TGTGCCAGCACCCTCTGCGAGCGGGGGGCCCAGGAGCAGTTCTTC. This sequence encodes CASTLCERGAQEQFF.

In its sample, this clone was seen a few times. The DNA for the CDR3 is TGTGCCAGTAGTATGGGCTACTACAATGAGCAGTTCTTC. Translated, it gives CASSMGYYNEQFF. The chain links TRBV19 to TRBJ2-1; D not resolved. Germline V CDR1 and CDR2: LNHDA, SQIVND (reference sequence). This CDR3 spans 13 amino acids. Trimming removed 3 bases at V and 3 bases at J, with 6 bases between.

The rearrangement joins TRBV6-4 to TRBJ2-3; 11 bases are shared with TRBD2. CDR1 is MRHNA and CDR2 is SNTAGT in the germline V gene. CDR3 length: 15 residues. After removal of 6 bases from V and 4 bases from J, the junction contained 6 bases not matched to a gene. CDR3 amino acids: CASRPSGGNSDTQYF. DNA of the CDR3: TGTGCCAGCAGACCTAGCGGGGGGAATTCAGATACGCAGTATTTT.

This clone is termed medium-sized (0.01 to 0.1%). CDR3 nucleotide sequence: TGCAGCGTTGTCTTAGCGGGGGTGGACAATGAGCAGTTCTTC. Amino acid sequence: CSVVLAGVDNEQFF. The rearrangement uses TRBV29-1 and TRBJ2-1; 9 bases line up with TRBD2. V was pared by 4 bases and J by 5 bases, with 6 bases of the junction left unmatched. The CDR3 runs to 14 residues. Germline values: CDR1 SQVTM, CDR2 ANQGSEA.

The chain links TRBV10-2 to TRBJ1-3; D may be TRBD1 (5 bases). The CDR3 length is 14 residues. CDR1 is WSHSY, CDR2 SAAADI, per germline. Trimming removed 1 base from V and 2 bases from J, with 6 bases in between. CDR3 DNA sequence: TGCGCCAGCAGTGAGTGGGGGGCTGGAAACACCATATATTTT. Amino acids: CASSEWGAGNTIYF.

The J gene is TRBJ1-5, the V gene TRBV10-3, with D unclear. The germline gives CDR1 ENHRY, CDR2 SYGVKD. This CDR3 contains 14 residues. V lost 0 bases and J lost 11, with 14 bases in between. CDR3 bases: TGTGCCATCAGTGAGTCAGGTAACAGTTTGGCCCAGCATTTT. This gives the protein CAISESGNSLAQHF.

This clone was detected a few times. The CDR3 DNA reads as TGTGCCAGCTCACCAGTAGATAGCAATCAGCCCCAGCATTTT. This codes for CASSPVDSNQPQHF. The chain carries TRBV18 and TRBJ1-5; D is uncertain. V was clipped by 2 bases and J by 0 bases, with 5 bases between them. Germline V gives CDR1 KGHSH, CDR2 LQKENI. The CDR3 length is 14 residues. The full variable domain, rest sourced from reference TRBV18 and TRBJ1-5, is NAGVMQNPRHLVRRRGQEARLRCSPMKGHSHVYWYRQLPEEGLKFMVYLQKENIIDESGMPKERFSAEFPKEGPSILRIQQVVRGDSAAYFCASSPVDSNQPQHFGDGTRLSIL.

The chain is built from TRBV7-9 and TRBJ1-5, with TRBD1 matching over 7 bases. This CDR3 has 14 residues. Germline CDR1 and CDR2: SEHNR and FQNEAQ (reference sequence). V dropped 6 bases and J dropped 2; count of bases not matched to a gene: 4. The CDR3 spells CASRTTGGNQPQHF. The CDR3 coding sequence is TGTGCCAGCAGGACCACAGGGGGCAATCAGCCCCAGCATTTT.

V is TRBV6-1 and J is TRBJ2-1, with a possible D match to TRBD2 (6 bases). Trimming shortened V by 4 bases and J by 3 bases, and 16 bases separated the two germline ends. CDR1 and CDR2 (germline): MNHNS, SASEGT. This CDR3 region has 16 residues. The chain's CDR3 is CASSAPRLGYYNEQFF. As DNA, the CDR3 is TGTGCCAGCAGTGCCCCGAGACTAGGGTACTACAATGAGCAGTTCTTC.

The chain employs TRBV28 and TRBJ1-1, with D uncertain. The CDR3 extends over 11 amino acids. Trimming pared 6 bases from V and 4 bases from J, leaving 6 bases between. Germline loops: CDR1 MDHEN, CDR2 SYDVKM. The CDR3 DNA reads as TGTGCCAGCAGCCCGAGCACTGAAGCTTTCTTT. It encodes CASSPSTEAFF.

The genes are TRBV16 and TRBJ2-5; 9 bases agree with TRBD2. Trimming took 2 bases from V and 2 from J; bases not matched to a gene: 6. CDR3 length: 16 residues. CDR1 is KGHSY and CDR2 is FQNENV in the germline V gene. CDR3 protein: CASSQLAGSQQETQYF. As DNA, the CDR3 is TGTGCCAGCAGCCAACTAGCGGGGAGCCAACAAGAGACCCAGTACTTC.

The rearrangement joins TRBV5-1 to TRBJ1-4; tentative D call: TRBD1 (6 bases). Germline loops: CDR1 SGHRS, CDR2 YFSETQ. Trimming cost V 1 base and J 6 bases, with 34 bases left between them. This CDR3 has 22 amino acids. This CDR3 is CASSLSRGALTFRVSPHEKLFF. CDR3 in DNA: TGCGCCAGCAGCTTGTCCCGGGGGGCCTTGACATTTCGGGTGTCGCCCCATGAAAAACTGTTTTTT.

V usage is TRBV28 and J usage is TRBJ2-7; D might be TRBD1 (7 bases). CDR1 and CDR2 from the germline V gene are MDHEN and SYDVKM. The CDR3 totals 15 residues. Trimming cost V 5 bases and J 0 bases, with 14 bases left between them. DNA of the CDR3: TGTGCCAGCAGTCGGGATCAGGGGGGCTCCTACGAGCAGTACGTC. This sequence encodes CASSRDQGGSYEQYV.

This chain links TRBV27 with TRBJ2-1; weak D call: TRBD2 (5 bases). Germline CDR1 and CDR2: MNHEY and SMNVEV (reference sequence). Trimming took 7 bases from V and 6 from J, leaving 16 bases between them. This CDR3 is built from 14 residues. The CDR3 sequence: CASTLVPPGNEQFF. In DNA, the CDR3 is TGTGCCAGCACACTAGTCCCCCCTGGCAATGAGCAGTTCTTC.